The rows below give T cell receptor beta chains drawn from one sample of a study of cytomegalovirus exposure and HLA in healthy donors. Clones were read by immunoSEQ multiplex PCR, and TCRdb kept only the in-frame ones, dropping some. This repertoire shows 60,000 to 85,000 clones, 60% to 85% found once; its top ten account for 1.5% to 2%. The sequenced sample consisted of PBMCs. The receptors were sampled from a man aged 35 to 55 in good health and CMV-seronegative. The CDR3 runs from the conserved cysteine through the conserved F or W. The D gene is left open where the match is weak. For some rows the clone size is stated as once, few or many, or as a class when expanded; others skip it.

j_gene: TRBJ1-1; abundance: .; v_gene: TRBV29-1; d_gene: .; CDR3aa: CSATGGTKNTEAFF; CDR3nt: TGCAGCGCAACCGGGGGGACGAAGAACACTGAAGCTTTCTTT
j_gene: TRBJ2-3; abundance: .; v_gene: TRBV5-1; d_gene: TRBD1; CDR3aa: CASMMGQGIADTQYF; CDR3nt: TGCGCCAGCATGATGGGACAGGGCATCGCAGATACGCAGTATTTT
j_gene: TRBJ2-4; abundance: .; v_gene: TRBV25-1; d_gene: .; CDR3aa: CASSNGDVWYF; CDR3nt: TGTGCCAGCAGTAACGGGGATGTTTGGTACTTC
j_gene: TRBJ1-1; abundance: few; v_gene: TRBV7-9; d_gene: .; CDR3aa: CASSLQQGTEAFF; CDR3nt: TGTGCCAGCAGCTTACAGCAGGGCACTGAAGCTTTCTTT
j_gene: TRBJ1-1; abundance: .; v_gene: TRBV11-2; d_gene: .; CDR3aa: CASSLSPGEAFF; CDR3nt: TGTGCCAGCAGCTTATCGCCGGGTGAAGCTTTCTTT
j_gene: TRBJ2-2; abundance: .; v_gene: TRBV28; d_gene: .; CDR3aa: CASSSLFLGAGAGELFF; CDR3nt: TGTGCCAGCAGTTCACTATTTTTGGGGGCGGGGGCCGGGGAGCTGTTTTTT
j_gene: TRBJ2-3; abundance: .; v_gene: TRBV13; d_gene: .; CDR3aa: CASSLDGTSLPWGTDTQYF; CDR3nt: TGTGCCAGCAGCTTAGACGGGACTTCCCTACCATGGGGCACAGATACGCAGTATTTT
j_gene: TRBJ2-1; abundance: .; v_gene: TRBV5-1; d_gene: .; CDR3aa: CASSFEKSGATYNEQFF; CDR3nt: TGCGCCAGCAGCTTTGAGAAATCGGGAGCCACCTACAATGAGCAGTTCTTC
j_gene: TRBJ2-1; abundance: .; v_gene: TRBV6-5; d_gene: TRBD2; CDR3aa: CASGPSGKFEQFF; CDR3nt: TGTGCCAGCGGACCTAGCGGGAAGTTTGAGCAGTTCTTC
j_gene: TRBJ1-5; abundance: .; v_gene: TRBV7-8; d_gene: TRBD1; CDR3aa: CASSPRDSSNQPQHF; CDR3nt: TGTGCCAGCAGCCCGAGGGACAGTAGCAATCAGCCCCAGCATTTT
j_gene: TRBJ2-7; abundance: .; v_gene: TRBV5-1; d_gene: TRBD2; CDR3aa: CASSLVTGGSYEQYF; CDR3nt: TGCGCCAGCAGCTTGGTGACGGGAGGCTCCTACGAGCAGTACTTC
j_gene: TRBJ2-7; abundance: .; v_gene: TRBV5-1; d_gene: TRBD2; CDR3aa: CASSRGSVYEQYF; CDR3nt: TGCGCCAGCAGCCGCGGGAGTGTCTACGAGCAATACTTC
j_gene: TRBJ2-1; abundance: once; v_gene: TRBV18; d_gene: TRBD2; CDR3aa: CASSHQTSGHEQFF; CDR3nt: TGTGCCAGCTCACACCAAACTAGCGGGCATGAGCAGTTCTTC
j_gene: TRBJ2-1; abundance: .; v_gene: TRBV7-9; d_gene: TRBD2; CDR3aa: CASSPRGSGLARNNEQFF; CDR3nt: TGTGCCAGCAGCCCTCGCGGTAGTGGACTAGCGAGAAACAATGAGCAGTTCTTC
j_gene: TRBJ2-7; abundance: .; v_gene: TRBV2; d_gene: TRBD2; CDR3aa: CASSRVGLAGSEQYF; CDR3nt: TGTGCCAGCAGCCGCGTTGGCCTAGCGGGAAGCGAGCAGTACTTC
j_gene: TRBJ1-4; abundance: .; v_gene: TRBV15; d_gene: .; CDR3aa: CATSRGGGVNEKLFF; CDR3nt: TGTGCCACCAGCAGAGGGGGGGGCGTTAATGAAAAACTGTTTTTT
j_gene: TRBJ1-1; abundance: .; v_gene: TRBV5-1; d_gene: .; CDR3aa: CASSLDQPRFAEAFF; CDR3nt: TGCGCCAGCAGCTTGGATCAACCCCGGTTCGCTGAAGCTTTCTTT
j_gene: TRBJ1-5; abundance: .; v_gene: TRBV30; d_gene: TRBD1; CDR3aa: CAWGQADYQPQHF; CDR3nt: TGTGCCTGGGGACAGGCAGATTATCAGCCCCAGCATTTT
j_gene: TRBJ1-1; abundance: .; v_gene: TRBV29-1; d_gene: .; CDR3aa: CSAKEAGATEAFF; CDR3nt: TGCAGCGCAAAAGAGGCGGGGGCCACTGAAGCTTTCTTT
j_gene: TRBJ2-3; abundance: .; v_gene: TRBV11-2; d_gene: .; CDR3aa: CASSLGVRERNTDTQYF; CDR3nt: TGTGCCAGCAGCTTAGGCGTGAGGGAGCGGAACACAGATACGCAGTATTTT
j_gene: TRBJ1-1; abundance: .; v_gene: TRBV19; d_gene: TRBD1; CDR3aa: CASSHSGTGMFAFF; CDR3nt: TGTGCCAGTAGTCACTCCGGGACAGGGATGTTCGCTTTCTTT
j_gene: TRBJ1-5; abundance: once; v_gene: TRBV5-8; d_gene: TRBD1; CDR3aa: CASSFLTGGLSNQPQHF; CDR3nt: TGTGCCAGCAGCTTTCTTACAGGGGGACTTAGCAATCAGCCCCAGCATTTT
j_gene: TRBJ2-1; abundance: .; v_gene: TRBV4-1; d_gene: TRBD1; CDR3aa: CASSQYRDRAYNEQFF; CDR3nt: TGCGCCAGCAGCCAGTACCGGGACAGGGCTTACAATGAGCAGTTCTTC
j_gene: TRBJ2-1; abundance: few; v_gene: TRBV29-1; d_gene: .; CDR3aa: CSASQGYDEQFF; CDR3nt: TGCAGCGCCAGTCAGGGTTATGATGAGCAGTTCTTC
j_gene: TRBJ2-5; abundance: few; v_gene: TRBV9; d_gene: .; CDR3aa: CASSYQGYQETQYF; CDR3nt: TGTGCCAGCAGTTACCAGGGGTACCAAGAGACCCAGTACTTC
j_gene: TRBJ1-1; abundance: .; v_gene: TRBV7-8; d_gene: .; CDR3aa: CASSPGSGTEAFF; CDR3nt: TGTGCCAGCAGCCCTGGATCGGGGACTGAAGCTTTCTTT
j_gene: TRBJ2-1; abundance: .; v_gene: TRBV6-1; d_gene: .; CDR3aa: CASLGPGYNEQFF; CDR3nt: TGTGCCAGCCTCGGTCCGGGATACAATGAGCAGTTCTTC
j_gene: TRBJ1-4; abundance: .; v_gene: TRBV6-1; d_gene: TRBD1; CDR3aa: CASSARTGGNEKLFF; CDR3nt: TGTGCCAGCAGCGCCCGGACAGGGGGGAATGAAAAACTGTTTTTT
j_gene: TRBJ1-3; abundance: few; v_gene: TRBV10-3; d_gene: .; CDR3aa: CAISESSGNSGNTIYF; CDR3nt: TGTGCCATCAGTGAGTCGTCCGGGAACTCTGGAAACACCATATATTTT
j_gene: TRBJ2-2; abundance: .; v_gene: TRBV2; d_gene: TRBD2; CDR3aa: CASKLAVNTGELFF; CDR3nt: TGTGCCAGCAAGCTAGCGGTAAACACCGGGGAGCTGTTTTTT
j_gene: TRBJ1-1; abundance: .; v_gene: TRBV29-1; d_gene: TRBD1; CDR3aa: CSIRDREMRAEAFF; CDR3nt: TGCAGCATCCGGGACAGGGAAATGAGAGCTGAAGCTTTCTTT
j_gene: TRBJ1-1; abundance: .; v_gene: TRBV28; d_gene: .; CDR3aa: CASSLLPYEAFF; CDR3nt: TGTGCCAGCAGTTTACTTCCGTATGAAGCTTTCTTT
j_gene: TRBJ2-3; abundance: .; v_gene: TRBV11-2; d_gene: .; CDR3aa: CASSPQQGRTDTQYF; CDR3nt: TGTGCCAGCAGCCCCCAACAGGGAAGAACAGATACGCAGTATTTT
j_gene: TRBJ2-5; abundance: once; v_gene: TRBV27; d_gene: .; CDR3aa: CASSAGLSYEQHF; CDR3nt: TGTGCCAGCAGCGCGGGACTGTCCTACGAGCAGCACTTC
j_gene: TRBJ1-4; abundance: .; v_gene: TRBV5-6; d_gene: TRBD1; CDR3aa: CASSGGQGLFATNEKLFF; CDR3nt: TGTGCCAGCAGCGGGGGACAGGGCTTATTTGCAACTAATGAAAAACTGTTTTTT
j_gene: TRBJ1-5; abundance: .; v_gene: TRBV6-5; d_gene: .; CDR3aa: CASRRGGRNQPQHF; CDR3nt: TGTGCCAGCCGGAGGGGCGGACGCAATCAGCCCCAGCATTTT
j_gene: TRBJ2-5; abundance: few; v_gene: TRBV7-8; d_gene: .; CDR3aa: CASSPRRSQETQYF; CDR3nt: TGTGCCAGCAGCCCCCGCCGCTCTCAGGAGACCCAGTACTTC
j_gene: TRBJ1-5; abundance: few; v_gene: TRBV27; d_gene: .; CDR3aa: CASRSSSGAGQPQHF; CDR3nt: TGTGCCAGCAGATCTTCGTCGGGCGCGGGTCAGCCCCAGCATTTT
j_gene: TRBJ2-2; abundance: .; v_gene: TRBV5-4; d_gene: TRBD2; CDR3aa: CASSPIAGNTGELFF; CDR3nt: TGTGCCAGCAGCCCGATAGCGGGAAACACCGGGGAGCTGTTTTTT
j_gene: TRBJ1-5; abundance: once; v_gene: TRBV28; d_gene: .; CDR3aa: CASSLFQYSNQPQHF; CDR3nt: TGTGCCAGCAGTTTATTCCAGTATAGCAATCAGCCCCAGCATTTT
j_gene: TRBJ1-2; abundance: .; v_gene: TRBV11-2; d_gene: .; CDR3aa: CASSLEGPYGYTF; CDR3nt: TGTGCCAGCAGCTTAGAGGGCCCCTATGGCTACACCTTC
j_gene: TRBJ1-3; abundance: once; v_gene: TRBV7-9; d_gene: .; CDR3aa: CASSIGLSGNTIYF; CDR3nt: TGTGCCAGCAGTATCGGTCTCTCTGGAAACACCATATATTTT
j_gene: TRBJ2-7; abundance: .; v_gene: TRBV28; d_gene: TRBD2; CDR3aa: CASLGLAGTEQYF; CDR3nt: TGTGCGTCCTTAGGACTAGCGGGAACGGAGCAGTACTTC
j_gene: TRBJ2-3; abundance: .; v_gene: TRBV5-1; d_gene: TRBD1; CDR3aa: CASSWTGTSTDTQYF; CDR3nt: TGCGCCAGCAGCTGGACAGGGACAAGCACAGATACGCAGTATTTT
j_gene: TRBJ1-4; abundance: .; v_gene: TRBV7-9; d_gene: .; CDR3aa: CASSLYSLNEKLFF; CDR3nt: TGTGCCAGCAGCTTATATAGCCTTAATGAAAAACTGTTTTTT
j_gene: TRBJ2-7; abundance: .; v_gene: TRBV5-1; d_gene: TRBD1; CDR3aa: CASSSDRGGYEQYF; CDR3nt: TGCGCCAGCAGCTCCGACAGGGGTGGCTACGAGCAGTACTTC
j_gene: TRBJ2-7; abundance: .; v_gene: TRBV5-4; d_gene: TRBD2; CDR3aa: CASSTGTSGRIYEQYF; CDR3nt: TGTGCCAGCAGCACAGGGACTAGCGGGAGGATATACGAGCAGTACTTC
j_gene: TRBJ1-2; abundance: once; v_gene: TRBV25-1; d_gene: .; CDR3aa: CASRRDYYLGGYGYTF; CDR3nt: TGTGCCAGCCGTCGGGACTACTACCTTGGGGGCTATGGCTACACCTTC
j_gene: TRBJ2-6; abundance: .; v_gene: TRBV5-4; d_gene: .; CDR3aa: CASSLLSLAGANVLTF; CDR3nt: TGTGCCAGCAGCTTGCTCTCCCTAGCTGGGGCCAACGTCCTGACTTTC
j_gene: TRBJ1-3; abundance: .; v_gene: TRBV28; d_gene: .; CDR3aa: CASSDRRSSGNTIYF; CDR3nt: TGTGCCAGCAGTGATCGACGGAGCTCTGGAAACACCATATATTTT
j_gene: TRBJ2-5; abundance: once; v_gene: TRBV28; d_gene: .; CDR3aa: CASTPQDGLRTQYF; CDR3nt: TGTGCCAGCACCCCACAGGACGGGCTCCGGACCCAGTACTTC
j_gene: TRBJ1-1; abundance: few; v_gene: TRBV11-2; d_gene: .; CDR3aa: CASTRGPMNTEAFF; CDR3nt: TGTGCCAGCACCCGAGGGCCCATGAACACTGAAGCTTTCTTT
j_gene: TRBJ1-1; abundance: .; v_gene: TRBV6-5; d_gene: .; CDR3aa: CASRTGNTEAFF; CDR3nt: TGTGCCAGCAGGACAGGGAACACTGAAGCTTTCTTT
j_gene: TRBJ2-3; abundance: .; v_gene: TRBV6-6; d_gene: .; CDR3aa: CASSGRGDTQYF; CDR3nt: TGTGCCAGCAGTGGTAGAGGTGATACGCAGTATTTT
j_gene: TRBJ2-1; abundance: once; v_gene: TRBV5-1; d_gene: TRBD1; CDR3aa: CASSSETGGYNEQFF; CDR3nt: TGCGCCAGCAGCTCGGAGACAGGGGGCTACAATGAGCAGTTCTTC